This TCR beta chain was documented in a study of read filtering for tumor transcriptome and immune sequencing. Study as a whole: RNA-seq yielded only about 80 to 1,400 TCR reads, IR-seq about 4 to 10.27 million.

This clonotype has only a few counts. V was shortened by 5 bases and J by 4 bases, with 12 bases between the two germline ends. The CDR3 is 14 amino acids. Per the germline V gene, CDR1 is SNHLY and CDR2 is FYNNEI. This library used around 400 ng RNA and molecular barcoded adaptors spanning alpha/delta and beta/gamma chains. From the reads, TCRdb called clonotypes with MiXCR, one entry per CDR3 protein. The data show 40,000 or so distinct CDR3 sequences, over 9.5% seen once. The V call is TRBV2, the J call TRBJ1-5; a weak D match, TRBD1 (6 bases). This clonotype originated in a donor aged 40 or over with multiple myeloma. Input material: a population of CD138-negative cells sorted from bone marrow. The CDR3 protein is CASSKEQGNQPQHF. The CDR3 DNA sequence: TGTGCCAGCAGTAAAGAACAGGGTAATCAGCCCCAGCATTTT.